This T cell receptor beta chain was sequenced in a study of Ad26.COV2.S vaccination and SARS-CoV-2 variants (dated by TCRdb to about 2021). Looking at the study overall: The specificity and breadth of SARS-CoV-2-reactive T cell receptors after Ad26.COV2.S vaccination were assessed by TCRbeta repertoire sequencing. A total of some 30 samples were included in the TCR-sequenced set, comprising about 20 Ad26.COV2.S vaccine recipients, 5 placebo recipients and 8 SARS-CoV-2 convalescent individuals.

On the study overall, not on this receptor specifically: Vaccine and placebo recipients had comparable non-spike TCR breadth, which fits with the vaccine containing only spike. After vaccination, spike-specific CD8+ and CD4+ T cell responses were reported to show substantial breadth. The authors noted that the TCR breadth and depth analyses may have underestimated total T cell responses. Ad26.COV2.S recipients had higher spike-specific TCR breadth than placebo recipients (P = 0.0014).

On this clone itself: The specificity of this receptor is unknown. No qualities accompany the bases; no much larger clone lies one base away.

The immunoSEQ Assay was used to sequence TCRbeta CDR3 regions. After extraction, genomic DNA underwent amplification by bias-controlled multiplex PCR, followed by high-throughput sequencing. The study's processing was this. To quantify the absolute abundance of each unique TCRbeta CDR3 region, sequences were collapsed and filtered. T cell fraction was estimated by normalizing TCRbeta template counts to usable DNA, which was measured by amplifying reference genes present in all nucleated cells. Repertoire TCRs were annotated as SARS-CoV-2-specific by exact matching of V gene, CDR3 amino acid sequence and J gene to a known reactive TCR set. The reference SARS-CoV-2 TCR set was obtained from MIRA and was filtered for enrichment in COVID-19-positive ImmuneCODE repertoires, whereby public or cross-reactive TCRs were removed. Drawing on the MIRA antigens, annotated TCRs were analysed further at the level of specific ORF or position within ORF. Breadth was defined as the number of annotated unique rearrangements divided by the total number of unique productive rearrangements, and depth was defined as the summed frequency of the annotated unique rearrangements. TCR breadth was compared between groups using two-sided Wilcoxon rank-sum tests. TCRdb's version of the immuneACCESS table is confined to in-frame rearrangements and falls short of the full clone set. An unresolved V gene accounts for under half of the shortfall where checked; the remainder is of unknown origin. The V and J calls and clone size come from that table; D and trimming were worked out from the DNA. The sample data list about 350,000 clones, and roughly nine tenths of these were observed just once. The ten largest clones add up to 3% to 5% of the sample.

Including cysteine and phenylalanine, the CDR3 has 16 amino acids. Only the CDR3 DNA stays, 48 bases, in frame from base 1. The germline ends are 9 bases apart after V is trimmed by 0 bases and J by 3 bases. The germline V gene provides CDR1 KGHSH and CDR2 LQKENI. According to the study, the label for this sample's time point signals: individuals recovered from natural SARS-CoV-2 infection. Sequenced material: peripheral blood, taken after recovery from COVID-19. The chain uses TRBV18 and TRBJ2-6; the D segment cannot be called with confidence. The clonotype was recovered from a human donor who had recovered from COVID-19. The nucleotide sequence reads TGTGCCAGCTCACCACCGGGAATGGGTGGGGCCAACGTCCTGACTTTC. This encodes CASSPPGMGGANVLTF.